The clone carrying this T cell receptor beta chain is a singleton in its sample. Its antigen remains unidentified. Some clones are missing from TCRdb's copy, which holds only in-frame ones; the method was immunoSEQ multiplex PCR. The table records roughly 50,000 clones, over 90% of them present only once. The germline V gene has CDR1 SGHRS and CDR2 YFSETQ. Trimming pared 4 bases from V and 3 bases from J, leaving 10 bases between. The CDR3 totals 13 residues. The data stem from a study of graft-versus-host responses after intestinal transplantation. About the study: The whole recipient group had anti-thymocyte globulin induction followed by tacrolimus and steroids for around 3 years.

Study observations and caveats: The recipient marrow held GvH clones, and some of them showed up first in ileum or blood. Circulating GvH clones peaking coincided with falling HvG clones soon after transplant.

Material: unstimulated CD4+ T cells sorted from spleen or lymph node cells, obtained before transplant. This sequence joins TRBV5-1 and TRBJ1-2; weak D call: TRBD1 (5 bases). The receptor was derived from a human donor who was the organ donor for an intestinal transplant. The CDR3: CASSPQGDYGYTF. DNA for the CDR3: TGCGCCAGCAGCCCGCAGGGTGACTATGGCTACACCTTC.